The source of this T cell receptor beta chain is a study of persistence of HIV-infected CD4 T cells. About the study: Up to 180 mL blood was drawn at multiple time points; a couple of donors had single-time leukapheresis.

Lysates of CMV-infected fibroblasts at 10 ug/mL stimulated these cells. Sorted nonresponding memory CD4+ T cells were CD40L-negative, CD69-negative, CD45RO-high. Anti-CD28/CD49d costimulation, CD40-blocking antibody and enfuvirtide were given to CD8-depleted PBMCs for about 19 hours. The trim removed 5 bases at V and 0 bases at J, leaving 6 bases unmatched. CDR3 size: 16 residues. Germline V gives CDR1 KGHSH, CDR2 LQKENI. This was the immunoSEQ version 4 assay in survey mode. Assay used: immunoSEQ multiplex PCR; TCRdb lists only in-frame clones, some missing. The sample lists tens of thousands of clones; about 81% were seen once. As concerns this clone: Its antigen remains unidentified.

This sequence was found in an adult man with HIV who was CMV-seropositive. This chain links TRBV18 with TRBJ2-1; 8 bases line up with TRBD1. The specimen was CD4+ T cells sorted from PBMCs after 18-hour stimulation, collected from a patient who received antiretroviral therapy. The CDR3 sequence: CASSGRTGSSYNEQFF. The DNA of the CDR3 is TGTGCCAGCTCAGGCAGGACAGGGAGCTCCTACAATGAGCAGTTCTTC.